A selection of T cell receptor beta chains follows, all from one sample in a study of PD-1 blockade in classical Hodgkin lymphoma. The table came from immunoSEQ multiplex PCR; TCRdb's copy has only in-frame clones and leaves some out. The sample carries 84,000 or so clones, 85% to 95% recorded once. Here the sequenced sample was peripheral blood mononuclear cells (PBMCs), taken before the second cycle of nivolumab. Every receptor here comes from a human donor with classical Hodgkin lymphoma. Each CDR3 is given with its conserved first and last residue. D genes are given only for firm matches. Clone size is given for some rows only: seen once, a few or many times, or a class if the clone is expanded.

clone size,D gene,J gene,V gene,CDR3 length,CDR3 DNA,CDR3 protein
.,.,TRBJ2-7,TRBV6-6,14,TGTGCCAGCAGTTACTCGAGGGGGGGCGACGAGCAGTACTTC,CASSYSRGGDEQYF
.,TRBD2,TRBJ2-3,TRBV9,17,TGTGCCAGCAGCGTAGCACCTAGCGGGAGGGGTACAGATACGCAGTATTTT,CASSVAPSGRGTDTQYF
.,.,TRBJ1-2,TRBV10-1,14,TGCGCCAGCAGTGGGCGCCAGGGGCGTGGTGGCTACACCTTC,CASSGRQGRGGYTF
.,TRBD2,TRBJ2-7,TRBV15,14,TGTGCCACCAGCAGAGACGGACTAGCCTACGAGCAGTACTTC,CATSRDGLAYEQYF
.,.,TRBJ2-7,TRBV29-1,15,TGCAGCGTTGGGGACCCCCTGGGGGCGATTTACGAGCAGTACTTC,CSVGDPLGAIYEQYF
few,TRBD2,TRBJ2-1,TRBV27,17,TGTGCCAGCAGTTCACTTCTACTAGCGGCCAACTACAATGAGCAGTTCTTC,CASSSLLLAANYNEQFF
.,.,TRBJ2-7,TRBV27,13,TGTGCCAGCAGTTCCGGGGAAAGTCGCGTGCAGTACTTC,CASSSGESRVQYF
once,.,TRBJ2-5,TRBV7-9,12,TGTGCCAGCAGCTTGGTTGGGGAGACCCAGTACTTC,CASSLVGETQYF
.,TRBD2,TRBJ2-3,TRBV9,15,TGTGCCAGCAGCCCCCGAGCGGGACCCACAGATACGCAGTATTTT,CASSPRAGPTDTQYF
.,TRBD2,TRBJ2-3,TRBV29-1,13,TGCAGCGGAGAGCGGGATGAGAGAGATACGCAGTATTTT,CSGERDERDTQYF
.,.,TRBJ1-5,TRBV6-1,15,TGTGCCAGCACCCGGGGTAGGAACGATAATCAGCCCCAGCATTTT,CASTRGRNDNQPQHF
.,.,TRBJ1-2,TRBV7-2,13,TGTGCCAGCAGCTTAATAGAGGGATATGGCTACACCTTC,CASSLIEGYGYTF
.,TRBD1,TRBJ2-7,TRBV4-1,14,TGCGCCAGCAGCCGTGGACAGGCATCCTACGAGCAGTACTTC,CASSRGQASYEQYF
.,.,TRBJ1-4,TRBV7-2,13,TGTGCCAGCAGCTTGGTGGAGAATGAAAAACTGTTTTTT,CASSLVENEKLFF
.,.,TRBJ1-5,TRBV19,17,TGTGCCAGTAGTCCAACCTCGACAGGTTATAGCAATCAGCCCCAGCATTTT,CASSPTSTGYSNQPQHF
.,.,TRBJ2-7,TRBV27,14,TGTGCCAGCAGTCCTAGACGGCCCCTAATCGAGCAGTACTTC,CASSPRRPLIEQYF
.,.,TRBJ2-7,TRBV4-1,15,TGCGCCAGCAGCCAAGGACAGGAGGTCTCCTACGAGCAGTACTTC,CASSQGQEVSYEQYF
.,.,TRBJ2-6,TRBV7-8,14,TGTGCCAGCAGCATCCTCCCCCCTGCCAACGTCCTGACTTTC,CASSILPPANVLTF
.,.,TRBJ2-7,TRBV11-2,11,TGTGCCAGCAGCTTAGGAGACGAGCAGTACTTC,CASSLGDEQYF
.,.,TRBJ1-1,TRBV7-6,15,TGTGCCAGCAGCTTAGAGGCATCTTTAAGCACTGAAGCTTTCTTT,CASSLEASLSTEAFF
.,.,TRBJ1-1,TRBV10-2,8,TGCGCCAGCCCCTCGGCTTTCTTT,CASPSAFF
.,TRBD1,TRBJ2-3,TRBV7-8,15,TGTGCCAGCAGCTGGAGAACAGGGGGCACAGATACGCAGTATTTT,CASSWRTGGTDTQYF
.,.,TRBJ2-7,TRBV4-1,18,TGCGCCAGCAGCCAAGATCGGTCGGCGGCCGACAGGATCAACGAGCAGTACTTC,CASSQDRSAADRINEQYF
once,TRBD1,TRBJ2-3,TRBV30,17,TGTGCCTGGAGTACCCTTCCCCTCATGACAGGGCCAGATACGCAGTATTTT,CAWSTLPLMTGPDTQYF
.,.,TRBJ1-5,TRBV5-4,14,TGTGCCAGCAGCCAAGGGGGGTCAGGTCAGCCCCAGCATTTT,CASSQGGSGQPQHF
.,.,TRBJ1-4,TRBV7-8,14,TGTGCCAGCAGCCGCGCGAATAGTTATGAAAAACTGTTTTTT,CASSRANSYEKLFF
.,TRBD1,TRBJ1-5,TRBV5-8,14,TGTGCCAGCAGCCAAATCCGGGACAGGTCCGCCGAGCATTTT,CASSQIRDRSAEHF
.,.,TRBJ2-1,TRBV10-3,13,TGTGCCATCAGTCCTGGAACGTTCAATGAGCAGTTCTTC,CAISPGTFNEQFF
.,.,TRBJ1-6,TRBV13,13,TGTGCCAGCAGCTTCCGGGGGAATTCACCCCTCCACTTT,CASSFRGNSPLHF
.,.,TRBJ1-3,TRBV25-1,15,TGTGCCAGCAGTGAATGGGCAGTAAGAGGAAACACCATATATTTT,CASSEWAVRGNTIYF
.,.,TRBJ2-2,TRBV5-1,16,TGCGCCAGCAGCTTGACCCTATCAGGGAATACCGGGGAGCTGTTTTTT,CASSLTLSGNTGELFF
.,.,TRBJ2-5,TRBV5-1,12,TGCGCCAGCAGCTTTTTTGGGGAGACCCAGTACTTC,CASSFFGETQYF
.,.,TRBJ1-4,TRBV9,14,TGTGCCAGCAGCGTCTCCGGAATGGATGAAAAACTGTTTTTT,CASSVSGMDEKLFF
.,TRBD1,TRBJ2-2,TRBV5-1,16,TGCGCCAGCAGCTTGGATCCGGACAGGGGAAGGGGGGAGCTGTTTTTT,CASSLDPDRGRGELFF
.,.,TRBJ2-3,TRBV28,16,TGTGCCAGCAGTGATACTAGCCCTAGGAACACAGATACGCAGTATTTT,CASSDTSPRNTDTQYF
.,.,TRBJ2-3,TRBV29-1,15,TGCAGCGTTGAAGATCAAGGAGCGGGCACAGATACGCAGTATTTT,CSVEDQGAGTDTQYF
.,.,TRBJ2-2,TRBV7-2,14,TGTGCCAGCAGTTACCGCATGCAGGCCGGGGAGCTGTTTTTT,CASSYRMQAGELFF
once,.,TRBJ1-2,TRBV19,14,TGTGCCAGTTCTATGACCTTCGGACTCTATGGCTACACCTTC,CASSMTFGLYGYTF
.,.,TRBJ1-1,TRBV19,13,TGTGCCAGTAGTATAGGAGGGGTAGCTGAAGCTTTCTTT,CASSIGGVAEAFF
few,.,TRBJ1-1,TRBV29-1,13,TGCAGCGGACACCTTGGACAGAACACTGAAGCTTTCTTT,CSGHLGQNTEAFF
.,.,TRBJ1-1,TRBV20-1,11,TGCAGTGCTATTCCGAACACTGAAGCTTTCTTT,CSAIPNTEAFF
.,.,TRBJ1-2,TRBV7-2,14,TGTGCCAGCAGCCCAAGAACTATTGATAGGGGCTACACCTTC,CASSPRTIDRGYTF
.,.,TRBJ1-4,TRBV28,13,TGTGCCAGCAGGGGCGCGTCTAATGAAAAACTGTTTTTT,CASRGASNEKLFF
.,.,TRBJ1-1,TRBV10-1,13,TGCGCCAGCAGGGGGGACTTGAACACTGAAGCTTTCTTT,CASRGDLNTEAFF
.,.,TRBJ1-1,TRBV6-4,13,TGTGCCAGCAGTGTACGAGAACGGACTGAAGCTTTCTTT,CASSVRERTEAFF
.,TRBD2,TRBJ2-7,TRBV14,15,TGTGCCAGCAGCCACCCGGGACTAGCGTCTTACGAGCAGTACTTC,CASSHPGLASYEQYF
.,.,TRBJ2-7,TRBV19,12,TGTGCCAGTAGTATTTACACGGGGGAGCAGTACTTC,CASSIYTGEQYF
.,.,TRBJ2-2,TRBV5-1,18,TGCGCCAGCAGCTTGGGAGGTTCTTTGGCCGGGGGTACCGGGGAGCTGTTTTTT,CASSLGGSLAGGTGELFF
few,TRBD1,TRBJ1-5,TRBV28,22,TGTGCCAGCAGTTTATATCAGTGGGCGAGAGACAGGGGGCGGGGGAGCAATCAGCCCCAGCATTTT,CASSLYQWARDRGRGSNQPQHF
.,TRBD2,TRBJ2-2,TRBV11-2,13,TGTGCCTACCAGCGGGAGCGGGCCGGGGAGCTGTTTTTT,CAYQRERAGELFF
.,TRBD2,TRBJ2-1,TRBV7-7,16,TGTGCTAGCAGCTTGGAACCAGCGGGAGCATCCAATGAGCAGTTCTTC,CASSLEPAGASNEQFF
.,TRBD2,TRBJ2-1,TRBV7-3,18,TGTGCCAGCAGCCCGACTAGCGGGAGCCCTAGCTCCTACAATGAGCAGTTCTTC,CASSPTSGSPSSYNEQFF
once,.,TRBJ1-1,TRBV6-1,12,TGTGCCAGCAGTGATTATAGGCCTGAAGCTTTCTTT,CASSDYRPEAFF